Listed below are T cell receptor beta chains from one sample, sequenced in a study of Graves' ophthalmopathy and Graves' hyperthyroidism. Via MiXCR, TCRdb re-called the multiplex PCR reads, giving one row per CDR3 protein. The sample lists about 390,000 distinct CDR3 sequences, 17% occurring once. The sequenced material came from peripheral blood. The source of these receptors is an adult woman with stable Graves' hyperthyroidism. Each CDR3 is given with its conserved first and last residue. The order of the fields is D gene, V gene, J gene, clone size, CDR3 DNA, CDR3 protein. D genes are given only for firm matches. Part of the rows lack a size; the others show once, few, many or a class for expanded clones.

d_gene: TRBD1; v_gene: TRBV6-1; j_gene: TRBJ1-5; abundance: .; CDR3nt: TGTGGGACAGGGGTCGTCTATAGCAATCAGCCCCAGCATTTT; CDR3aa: CGTGVVYSNQPQHF
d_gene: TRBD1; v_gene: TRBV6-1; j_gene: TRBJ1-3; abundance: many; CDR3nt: TGTGCCAGCAACCAGGGGGTGGGAGACACCATATATTTT; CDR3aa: CASNQGVGDTIYF
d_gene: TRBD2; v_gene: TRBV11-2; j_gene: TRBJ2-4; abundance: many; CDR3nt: TGTGCCAGCAGCTTAGGGCTAGCGGGGGCTAGCATTCAGTACTTC; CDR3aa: CASSLGLAGASIQYF
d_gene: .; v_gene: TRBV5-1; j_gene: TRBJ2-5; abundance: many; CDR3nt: TGCGCCAGCAGCTTGGCGGGCGGGGAATGGGTGGAGACCCAGTACTTC; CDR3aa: CASSLAGGEWVETQYF
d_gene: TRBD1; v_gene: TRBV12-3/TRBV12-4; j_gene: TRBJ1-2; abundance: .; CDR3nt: TGTGCCAGCAGTTTCTCAGGGGGCGACTATGGCTACACCTTC; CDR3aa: CASSFSGGDYGYTF
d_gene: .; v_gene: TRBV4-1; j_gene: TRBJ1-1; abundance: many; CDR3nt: TGCGCCAGCAGCCACCTCATGTCGTTTTCTACTGAAGCTTTCTTT; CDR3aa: CASSHLMSFSTEAFF
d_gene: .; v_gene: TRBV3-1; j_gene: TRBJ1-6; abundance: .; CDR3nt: TGTGCCAGCAGCCAGGGTAACAATTCACCCCTCCACTTT; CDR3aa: CASSQGNNSPLHF
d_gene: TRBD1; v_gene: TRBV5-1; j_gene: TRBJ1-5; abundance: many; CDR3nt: TGCGCCAGCAGCTTTATTCTAACCGGACAGGGACGGGGTAGCAATCAGCCCCAGCATTTT; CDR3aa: CASSFILTGQGRGSNQPQHF
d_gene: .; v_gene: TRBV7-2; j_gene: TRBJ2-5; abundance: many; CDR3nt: TGTGCCAGCAGCTTAGCCGGGACCGAAAAGCAAGAGACCCAGTACTTC; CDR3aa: CASSLAGTEKQETQYF
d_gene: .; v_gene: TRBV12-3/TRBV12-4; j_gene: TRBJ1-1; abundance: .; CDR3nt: TGTGCCAGCAGCTCCCTAGGGACAACTGAAGCTTTCTTT; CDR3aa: CASSSLGTTEAFF
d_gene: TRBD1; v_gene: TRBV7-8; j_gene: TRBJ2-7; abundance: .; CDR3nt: TGTGCCAGCAGCTTGCTCGGGACAGGAGCCTACGAGCAGTACTTC; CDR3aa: CASSLLGTGAYEQYF
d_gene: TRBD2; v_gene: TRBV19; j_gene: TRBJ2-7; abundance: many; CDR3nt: TGTGCCACCAGCGACCCGGGGACTAACTACGAGCAGTACTTC; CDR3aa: CATSDPGTNYEQYF
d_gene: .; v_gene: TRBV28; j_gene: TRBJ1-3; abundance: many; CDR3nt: TGTGCCAGCAGTTTATCCGACTATGGAAACACCATATATTTT; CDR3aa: CASSLSDYGNTIYF
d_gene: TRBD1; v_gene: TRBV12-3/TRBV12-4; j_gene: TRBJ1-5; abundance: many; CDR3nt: TGTGCCAGCGGGGACAGCCCGAATCAGCCCCAGCATTTT; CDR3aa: CASGDSPNQPQHF
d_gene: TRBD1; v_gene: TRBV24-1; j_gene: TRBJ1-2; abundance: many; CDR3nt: TGTGCCACCAGTGATTTGGAGGGCAGGGGGCCTGATGGCTACACCTTC; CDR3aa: CATSDLEGRGPDGYTF
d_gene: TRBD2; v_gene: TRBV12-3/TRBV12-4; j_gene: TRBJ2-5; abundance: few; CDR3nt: TGTGCCAGCAGTTTAGTTAGCGGGATGGAGACCCAGTACTTC; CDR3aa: CASSLVSGMETQYF
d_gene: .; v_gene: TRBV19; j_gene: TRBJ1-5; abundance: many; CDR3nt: TGTGCCAGACGATTTAGGCAGAGAAATCAGCCCCAGCATTTT; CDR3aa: CARRFRQRNQPQHF
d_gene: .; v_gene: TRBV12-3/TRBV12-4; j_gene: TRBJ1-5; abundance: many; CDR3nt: TGTGCCAGCAGTTCTTCCGGTCAGCCCCAGCATTTT; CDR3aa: CASSSSGQPQHF
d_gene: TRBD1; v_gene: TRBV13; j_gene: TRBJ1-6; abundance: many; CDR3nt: TGTGCCAGCAGCCGGAAATCAGGGACAGGGATTAGTACACCCCTCCACTTT; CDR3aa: CASSRKSGTGISTPLHF
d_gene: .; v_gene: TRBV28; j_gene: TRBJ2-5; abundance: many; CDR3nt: TGTGCCAGCAGTCTCTTCAGGGGCCCCCAAGAGACCCAGTACTTC; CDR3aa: CASSLFRGPQETQYF
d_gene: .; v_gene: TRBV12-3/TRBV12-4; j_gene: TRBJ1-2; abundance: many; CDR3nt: TGTGCCAGCAGCCCCGATAGGGGGGCGGACTATGGCTACACCTTC; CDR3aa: CASSPDRGADYGYTF
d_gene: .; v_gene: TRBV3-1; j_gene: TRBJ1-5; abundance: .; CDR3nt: TGTGCCAGCAGCCAGGGTTACCAGCCCCAGCATTTT; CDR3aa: CASSQGYQPQHF
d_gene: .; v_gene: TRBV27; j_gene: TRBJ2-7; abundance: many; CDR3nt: TGTGCCAGCAGTCCACATAGCGGAACTGGATACGAGCAGTACTTC; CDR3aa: CASSPHSGTGYEQYF
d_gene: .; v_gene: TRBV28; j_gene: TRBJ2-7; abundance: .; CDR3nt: TGTGCCAGCAGTTCCGAGGTTCGGGGCAGCGAGCAGTACTTC; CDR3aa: CASSSEVRGSEQYF
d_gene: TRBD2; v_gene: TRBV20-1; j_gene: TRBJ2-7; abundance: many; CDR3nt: TGCAGTGCTAGGGGGACTAGCGGGACGTACGAGCAGTACTTC; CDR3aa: CSARGTSGTYEQYF
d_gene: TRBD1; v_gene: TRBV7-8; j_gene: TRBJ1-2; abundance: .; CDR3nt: TGTGCCAGCAGCTTCATACCAACAGGGGGCTTCTATGGCTACACCTTC; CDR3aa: CASSFIPTGGFYGYTF
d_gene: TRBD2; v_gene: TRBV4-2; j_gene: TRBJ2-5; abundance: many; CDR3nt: TGTGCCAGCAGCCAACTAGCGGGAGTGAGGGAGACCCAGTACTTC; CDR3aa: CASSQLAGVRETQYF